Reported below is one T cell receptor (beta chain). The authors extracted RNA and reverse transcribed it into cDNA as the sequencing template. Libraries were prepared by immunoSEQ multiplex PCR; TCRdb keeps only in-frame clonotypes and omits some of them. The table records roughly 120,000 clones, around two fifths of them present only once. The data stem from a study of CD8+ T cells in alopecia areata. The germline V and J ends were trimmed by 8 bases and 2 bases, with 10 bases remaining between them. Germline lookup yields CDR1 SQVTM and CDR2 ANQGSEA. CDR3 length: 13 residues. The V call is TRBV29-1, the J call TRBJ2-6, with D perhaps TRBD1 or TRBD2 (5 bases each). This sequence originates from a human donor with alopecia areata. Sequencing used CD4+ T cells sorted from blood. DNA of the CDR3: TGCAGCCCGCTGGGGGCTGGGGCCAACGTCCTGACTTTC. It specifies CSPLGAGANVLTF.